Below are 17 T cell receptor beta chains sequenced from a single sample in a study of OX40 agonist ivuxolimab in advanced cancers. Produced via immunoSEQ multiplex PCR; TCRdb's table is partial and in-frame only. The sample yields more than 70,000 clones, less than 85% seen once. The sample consisted of CD4+ or CD8+ T cells sorted from blood, taken in a trial of the OX40 agonist ivuxolimab. These receptors were taken from an adult with an advanced solid tumor such as melanoma, head and neck, liver or kidney cancer.

CDR3 nucleotides: TGTGCCAGCAGTGAAGAAAGGTACAATGAGCAGTTCTTC. This encodes CASSEERYNEQFF. The V and J genes are TRBV2 and TRBJ2-1, with no clear D. Germline V gene lookup returns CDR1 SNHLY and CDR2 FYNNEI. Trimming removed 1 base from V and 4 bases from J, with 5 bases in between. The CDR3 contains 13 residues.

The V gene is TRBV28, the J gene TRBJ2-2; D is perhaps TRBD1 (6 bases). Germline assignment: CDR1 MDHEN and CDR2 SYDVKM. The CDR3 is 13 amino acids. V was pared by 7 bases and J by 3 bases, with 9 bases between. The CDR3 loop is CASTGHYTGELFF. CDR3 DNA: TGTGCCAGCACGGGACATTACACCGGGGAGCTGTTTTTT.

This rearrangement joins TRBV19 to TRBJ1-1; no clear D. CDR3 size: 16 residues. V was cut by 9 bases and J by 0 bases, with 20 bases left in between. Germline CDR1 LNHDA, CDR2 SQIVND (reference sequence). Here the CDR3 reads CASSLNREWVNTEAFF. The CDR3 nucleotides are TGTGCCAGCAGCCTCAACAGAGAATGGGTGAACACTGAAGCTTTCTTT.

The gene calls are TRBV19 and TRBJ1-2; D unclear. Germline lookup yields CDR1 LNHDA and CDR2 SQIVND (reference sequence). The CDR3 has 13 residues. V was pared by 6 bases and J by 4 bases, with 12 bases between. CDR3 in amino acids: CASSPGRTYGYTF. The CDR3 DNA reads TGTGCCAGTAGCCCAGGACGGACCTATGGCTACACCTTC.

In this sample, this clone turned up once. The chain combines TRBV18 with TRBJ1-2; D is undetermined. V shed 1 base and J shed 8 bases, with 14 bases lying between them. Germline V CDR1 and CDR2: KGHSH, LQKENI. This CDR3 has 14 amino acids. CDR3 nucleotides: TGTGCCAGCTCACCACGAGACCCACGGCGGGGCTACACCTTC. Its protein is CASSPRDPRRGYTF.

This clone was recorded only once. This rearrangement joins TRBV5-1 to TRBJ2-2; perhaps TRBD1 as D (5 bases). V was trimmed by 5 bases and J by 0 bases, leaving 11 bases between them. Per the germline V gene, CDR1 is SGHRS and CDR2 is YFSETQ. The CDR3 is 15 residues long. This CDR3 is CASRLTATNTGELFF. The CDR3 bases are TGCGCCAGCAGATTGACAGCTACGAACACCGGGGAGCTGTTTTTT.

The genes are TRBV7-9 and TRBJ1-5; D is uncertain. CDR3 length: 15 residues. V lost 1 base, J lost 0 bases, and 7 bases lay in between. Germline CDR1 and CDR2: SEHNR and FQNEAQ (reference sequence). DNA for the CDR3: TGTGCCAGCAGCTTAGGGTTTCATAGCAATCAGCCCCAGCATTTT. Translating it yields CASSLGFHSNQPQHF.

The chain joins TRBV7-3 to TRBJ2-3, with D possibly TRBD2 on 6 matching bases. The germline V gene has CDR1 SGHTA and CDR2 FQGTGA. This CDR3 is 15 amino acids long. V lost 4 bases, J lost 0 bases, and 11 bases lay in between. The CDR3 DNA sequence: TGTGCCAGCAGCTCAAGCGGGTGGAGCACAGATACGCAGTATTTT. Amino acid sequence: CASSSSGWSTDTQYF.

The sample holds one count of this clone. This rearrangement joins TRBV6-5 to TRBJ1-4; tentatively, D is TRBD1 (5 bases). Between the trimmed V and J ends, which lost 5 bases and 5 bases, there was a span of 15 bases. The germline CDR1 and CDR2 sequences are MNHEY and SVGAGI. CDR3 length: 15 amino acids. This CDR3 is CASSTPRGGNEKLFF. For the CDR3, the DNA is TGTGCCAGCAGTACCCCCCGTGGGGGGAATGAAAAACTGTTTTTT.

The rearrangement joins TRBV28 to TRBJ1-2; 9 bases are shared with TRBD1. Unmatched junction bases numbered 6, after V lost 1 base and J lost 6 bases. Per germline, CDR1 MDHEN and CDR2 SYDVKM. This CDR3 has 15 residues. The CDR3 protein is CASSLFLDRGHGYTF. CDR3 sequence (DNA): TGTGCCAGCAGTTTATTCCTGGACAGGGGCCATGGCTACACCTTC.

The chain combines TRBV27 with TRBJ2-3, with TRBD2 matching 10 bases. The germline V gene has CDR1 MNHEY and CDR2 SMNVEV (reference sequence). The V and J ends lost 10 bases and 4 bases, in that order; junction bases with no gene match: 8. This CDR3 is built from 14 residues. The CDR3 sequence: CATRQRGGPDTQYF. CDR3 bases: TGTGCCACCAGACAGCGGGGGGGACCAGATACGCAGTATTTT.

This clone occurred a few times. V usage is TRBV15 and J usage is TRBJ2-5; 12 bases line up with TRBD2. The CDR3 has 18 amino acids. Germline V lookup: CDR1 LNHNV, CDR2 YYDKDF (reference sequence). With V trimmed by 3 bases and J by 4 bases, 12 bases remained unmatched. This CDR3 reads CATSRGGLAGRGRETQYF. CDR3 in DNA: TGTGCCACCAGCAGGGGGGGACTAGCGGGTCGAGGGCGAGAGACCCAGTACTTC.

The rearrangement uses TRBV7-2 and TRBJ2-1; TRBD2 aligns across 8 bases. CDR1 and CDR2 (germline): SGHTA, FQGNSA. The length of the CDR3 is 19 residues. Trimming cost V 0 bases and J 0 bases; bases outside gene matches: 10. The CDR3 protein is CASSLALAGKFSSYNEQFF. CDR3 nucleotide sequence: TGTGCCAGCAGCTTAGCCCTAGCGGGTAAATTTAGCTCCTACAATGAGCAGTTCTTC.

The chain carries TRBV7-9 and TRBJ2-2, with D unresolved. CDR3 length equals 13 residues. Germline CDR1 and CDR2: SEHNR and FQNEAQ (reference sequence). Trimming took off 1 base at V and 8 bases at J, with 8 bases between the two ends. The CDR3 spells CASSLVGNGELFF. CDR3 coding DNA: TGTGCCAGCAGCTTAGTTGGTAATGGGGAGCTGTTTTTT.

V gene TRBV7-9 combines with J gene TRBJ1-1, with D perhaps matching TRBD1 (5 bases). The V gene lost 0 bases and the J gene lost 4 bases, with 9 bases spanning the gap. Germline CDR1 is SEHNR and CDR2 is FQNEAQ (reference sequence). The CDR3 contains 14 residues. For the CDR3, the DNA is TGTGCCAGCAGCTTAGCGGGCGGGGGCACTGAAGCTTTCTTT. It is translated as CASSLAGGGTEAFF.

The rearrangement uses TRBV21-1 and TRBJ2-7; the tabulated D call, TRBD1, remains unverified against the DNA. TRBV21-1 is a recognized pseudogene. This CDR3 spans 14 amino acids. CDR3 loop: CASRKETGGHEQYV. The CDR3 bases are TGTGCCAGCAGAAAAGAAACAGGGGGGCACGAGCAGTACGTC.

The chain is built from TRBV7-9 and TRBJ2-3; a weak D match, TRBD1 (6 bases). V dropped 1 base and J dropped 5 bases, with 10 bases sitting between them. CDR1 SEHNR and CDR2 FQNEAQ come from the germline V gene (reference sequence). There are 14 residues in the CDR3. The CDR3 DNA follows: TGTGCCAGCAGCTTAGTCTCAGGGGTAGATACGCAGTATTTT. This translates into CASSLVSGVDTQYF. The variable domain in full, completed from reference TRBV7-9 and TRBJ2-3, reads DTGVSQNPRHKITKRGQNVTFRCDPISEHNRLYWYRQTLGQGPEFLTYFQNEAQLEKSRLLSDRFSAERPKGSFSTLEIQRTEQGDSAMYLCASSLVSGVDTQYFGPGTRLTVL.